This TCR beta chain is drawn from a study of cytotoxic CD8 clonotypes in ibrutinib-treated CLL. Study results and limitations: Collection times varied between progressing and sustained-remission patients. The study found clonality rose at ibrutinib response, then fell toward baseline at progression.

The method was immunoSEQ multiplex PCR; TCRdb's version includes in-frame clones alone and lacks a portion of them. The sample records 20,000 to 30,000 clones, 60% to 80% being singletons. Germline assignment: CDR1 PRHDT and CDR2 FYEKMQ (reference sequence). The V gene end was trimmed by 4 bases and the J gene end by 3 bases; junction bases not matched to a gene: 5. The CDR3 has 14 residues. Points on this clone: Its antigen remains unidentified.

The material was PBMCs, obtained at disease progression, from a patient treated with ibrutinib. The TCR comes from a human donor with chronic lymphocytic leukemia. This chain uses TRBV13 with TRBJ2-7, with 8 bases identical to TRBD1. CDR3 region: CASSSGQGDYEQYF. As DNA, the CDR3 is TGTGCCAGCAGCTCCGGACAGGGAGACTACGAGCAGTACTTC.